Described below is a single T cell receptor beta chain sequence and its context. Original processing notes: Amplification with reference gene primers provided the estimates of nucleated cell counts. Assay used: immunoSEQ multiplex PCR; TCRdb lists only in-frame clones, some missing. Clone size and the V and J calls come from that table; the DNA yielded D and trimming. The repertoire has about 150,000 clones, 80% to 90% of them found once; the top ten carry roughly 12%. This entry belongs to a study of blood T cell repertoires in COVID-19. About the research overall: Collection of acute and convalescent COVID-19 samples took place in the United States, Italy and Spain. The analysed material was cDNA or gDNA that came from T cells, B-cell-depleted T cells, or PBMCs.

The V gene's germline CDR1 is DFQATT and CDR2 SNEGSKA (reference sequence). V was pared by 3 bases and J by 2 bases, with 5 bases of the junction left unmatched. The CDR3 loop spans 15 amino acids. Seattle's enrolled individuals joined amid active infection and were then monitored longitudinally. The genes are TRBV20-1 and TRBJ2-1; 9 bases fit TRBD2. The clonotype comes from a young man with COVID-19, enrolled during active disease. Sample: peripheral blood. CDR3 residues: CSASSGLAPYNEQFF. The DNA for the CDR3 is TGCAGTGCTAGTTCGGGACTAGCCCCCTACAATGAGCAGTTCTTC.